Listed here is a single T cell receptor beta chain. As yet, its antigen is unknown. The CDR3 is 15 residues long. Germline CDR1 and CDR2: MDHEN and SYDVKM. Germline trimming cut 6 bases from V and 1 base from J; bases unmatched to any gene: 2. This sample is drawn from a study of early T cells in non-severe SARS-CoV-2 infection. Study conclusions and caveats: Clonotype matching in VDJdb favored anti-spike CD8 responses and did not capture private and CD4 specificities.

TCRdb re-called the 5' RACE reads through MiXCR, storing one row per CDR3 protein. This sample has approximately 97,000 distinct CDR3 sequences, with 9.5% to 11% found just once. This chain joins TRBV28 and TRBJ2-1, with 11 nucleotides matching TRBD1. The sequence was collected from an adult who was a healthcare worker with PCR-confirmed SARS-CoV-2 infection or an uninfected control (not recorded which). The sequencing used whole blood, collected at baseline. The CDR3 sequence is CASRDRGLSYNEQFF. As DNA, the CDR3 is TGTGCCAGCAGGGACAGGGGGCTATCCTACAATGAGCAGTTCTTC. The full variable domain, rest sourced from reference TRBV28 and TRBJ2-1, is DVKVTQSSRYLVKRTGEKVFLECVQDMDHENMFWYRQDPGLGLRLIYFSYDVKMKEKGDIPEGYSVSREKKERFSLILESASTNQTSMYLCASRDRGLSYNEQFFGPGTRLTVL.